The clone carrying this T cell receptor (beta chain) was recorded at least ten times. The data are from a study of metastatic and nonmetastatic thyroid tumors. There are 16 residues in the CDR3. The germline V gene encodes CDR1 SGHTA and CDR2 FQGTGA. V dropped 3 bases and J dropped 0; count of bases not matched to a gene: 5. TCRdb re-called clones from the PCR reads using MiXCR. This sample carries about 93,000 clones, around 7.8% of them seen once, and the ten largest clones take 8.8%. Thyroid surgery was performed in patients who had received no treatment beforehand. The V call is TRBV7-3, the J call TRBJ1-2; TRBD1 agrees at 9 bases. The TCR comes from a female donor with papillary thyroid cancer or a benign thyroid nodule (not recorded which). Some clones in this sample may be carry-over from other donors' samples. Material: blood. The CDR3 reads CASSFTGGASNYGYTF. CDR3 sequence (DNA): TGTGCCAGCAGCTTCACAGGGGGCGCCTCTAACTATGGCTACACCTTC.